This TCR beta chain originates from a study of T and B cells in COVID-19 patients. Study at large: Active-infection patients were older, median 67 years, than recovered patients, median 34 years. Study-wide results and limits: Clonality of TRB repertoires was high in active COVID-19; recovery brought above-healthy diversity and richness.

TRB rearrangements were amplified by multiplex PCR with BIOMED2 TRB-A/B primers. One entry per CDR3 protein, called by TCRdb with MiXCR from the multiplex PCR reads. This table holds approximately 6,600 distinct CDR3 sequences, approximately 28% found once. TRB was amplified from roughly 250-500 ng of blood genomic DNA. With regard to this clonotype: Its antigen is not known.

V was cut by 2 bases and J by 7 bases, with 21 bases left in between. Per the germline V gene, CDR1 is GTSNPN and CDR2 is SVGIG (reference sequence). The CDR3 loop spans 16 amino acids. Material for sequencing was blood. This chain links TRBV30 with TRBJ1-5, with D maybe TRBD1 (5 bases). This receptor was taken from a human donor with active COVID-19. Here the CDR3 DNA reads TGTGCCTGGAGTAATCTGCTAGGGCAGGGTAAACAGCCCCAGCATTTT. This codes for CAWSNLLGQGKQPQHF.